Below are 15 T cell receptor beta chains sequenced from a single sample in a study of OX40 agonist ivuxolimab in advanced cancers. The repertoire was sequenced with immunoSEQ multiplex PCR; TCRdb's copy has only in-frame clones and lacks some. Of 35,000 to 50,000 clones in the sample, 88% are singletons; the top ten hold 1.1%. This specimen consisted of CD4+ or CD8+ T cells sorted from blood, obtained in a trial of the OX40 agonist ivuxolimab. Every receptor here comes from an adult with an advanced solid tumor such as melanoma, head and neck, liver or kidney cancer.

The rearrangement links TRBV6-5 to TRBJ1-1, with a tentative D call TRBD1 (5 bases). The CDR3 covers 13 residues. Germline CDR1 reads MNHEY; CDR2 reads SVGAGI. Trimming took off 6 bases at V and 4 bases at J, with 12 bases between the two ends. The CDR3, as DNA: TGTGCCAGCAGGTTACGGGGCCGCACTGAAGCTTTCTTT. It codes for CASRLRGRTEAFF.

The chain joins TRBV5-4 to TRBJ2-7, with TRBD2 matching 9 bases. The ends lost 4 bases at V and 1 base at J; junction bases unmatched: 6. The CDR3 has 15 residues. CDR1 is SGHNT, CDR2 YYREEE, per germline (reference sequence). DNA for the CDR3: TGTGCCAGCAGCCCTAGCGGGACCATTTCCTACGAGCAGTACTTC. Translating gives CASSPSGTISYEQYF.

This chain joins TRBV29-1 and TRBJ2-1, with 11 bases aligning to TRBD1. CDR3 size: 16 residues. Germline assignment: CDR1 SQVTM and CDR2 ANQGSEA. J was trimmed by 8 bases and V by 0 bases; bases with no gene match: 9. Here the CDR3 DNA reads TGCAGCGTTGAAGATCTGGACAGGGGGCTATCGGATGAGCAGTTCTTC. Its protein product is CSVEDLDRGLSDEQFF.

The gene calls are TRBV28 and TRBJ1-4; TRBD1 is a possible D gene (5 bases). Trimming stripped 7 bases from V and 1 base from J, with 13 bases between. The CDR3 consists of 15 residues. Germline V gene lookup returns CDR1 MDHEN and CDR2 SYDVKM. The DNA of the CDR3 is TGTGCCAGCAACCCCGCGGGGCAAACTAATGAAAAACTGTTTTTT. Translating gives CASNPAGQTNEKLFF. The variable domain in full, completed from reference TRBV28 and TRBJ1-4, reads DVKVTQSSRYLVKRTGEKVFLECVQDMDHENMFWYRQDPGLGLRLIYFSYDVKMKEKGDIPEGYSVSREKKERFSLILESASTNQTSMYLCASNPAGQTNEKLFFGSGTQLSVL.

The V and J genes are TRBV5-1 and TRBJ2-7; D not certain. In germline, CDR1 is SGHRS, CDR2 YFSETQ. The length of the CDR3 is 12 residues. Trimming took off 4 bases at V and 0 bases at J, with 5 bases between the two ends. CDR3: CASSASSYEQYF. CDR3 bases: TGCGCCAGCAGCGCGAGCTCCTACGAGCAGTACTTC.

The chain couples TRBV9 to TRBJ2-2; tentatively, D is TRBD1 (5 bases). V was shortened by 0 bases and J by 2 bases, with 8 bases between the two germline ends. Germline CDR1 is SGDLS and CDR2 is YYNGEE. The CDR3 has 15 amino acids. The CDR3 sequence: CASSVATANTGELFF. The CDR3 coding sequence is TGTGCCAGCAGCGTAGCGACAGCTAACACCGGGGAGCTGTTTTTT.

The chain has TRBV5-1 and TRBJ2-4; maybe TRBD1 (7 bases). CDR1 SGHRS and CDR2 YFSETQ come from the germline V gene. This CDR3 contains 17 residues. V was clipped by 4 bases and J by 2 bases, with 19 bases between them. For the CDR3, the DNA is TGCGCCAGCAGCCCAACCCTCAGGGGGGCGACCAAAAACATTCAGTACTTC. It yields the protein CASSPTLRGATKNIQYF. The full variable domain, rest sourced from reference TRBV5-1 and TRBJ2-4, is KAGVTQTPRYLIKTRGQQVTLSCSPISGHRSVSWYQQTPGQGLQFLFEYFSETQRNKGNFPGRFSGRQFSNSRSEMNVSTLELGDSALYLCASSPTLRGATKNIQYFGAGTRLSVL.

The chain uses TRBV29-1 and TRBJ1-1, with TRBD1 identical over 10 bases. The CDR3 has 13 residues. Germline values: CDR1 SQVTM, CDR2 ANQGSEA. V was clipped by 6 bases and J by 10 bases; unmatched bases: 11. CDR3 amino acids: CSVPDRGRLGAFF. Here the CDR3 DNA reads TGCAGCGTGCCGGACAGGGGGAGGTTGGGAGCTTTCTTT.

The gene calls are TRBV15 and TRBJ2-1; 10 bases match TRBD2. This CDR3 spans 15 amino acids. The germline gives CDR1 LNHNV, CDR2 YYDKDF (reference sequence). The V and J ends lost 0 bases and 14 bases, in that order; junction bases with no gene match: 10. The CDR3 loop is CATSREGASGSKEFF. The CDR3 bases are TGTGCCACCAGCAGAGAAGGGGCTAGCGGGAGTAAGGAGTTCTTC.

Here the CDR3 DNA reads TGCGCCAGCAGCATCTTGGGGACAGGAACCTACGAGCAGTACTTC. Protein: CASSILGTGTYEQYF. The V gene is TRBV5-1, the J gene TRBJ2-7; TRBD1 matches at 8 bases. Germline V gene data show CDR1 as SGHRS and CDR2 as YFSETQ. The junction had 8 bases not matched to a gene; V was cut back by 4 bases and J by 2 bases. There are 15 residues in the CDR3.

This clone was detected once. This chain links TRBV13 with TRBJ2-3; 12 bases match TRBD2. The CDR3 runs to 16 residues. J was trimmed by 7 bases and V by 4 bases; bases with no gene match: 9. CDR1 PRHDT and CDR2 FYEKMQ come from the germline V gene (reference sequence). CDR3 coding DNA: TGTGCCAGCAGCTCGGGACTAGCGGGCCTTAGGAATACGCAGTATTTT. Its protein product is CASSSGLAGLRNTQYF.

This chain connects TRBV2 to TRBJ2-1; D gene unclear. This CDR3 has 12 amino acids. CDR1 and CDR2 (germline): SNHLY, FYNNEI. V dropped 0 bases and J dropped 11 bases, with 8 bases sitting between them. CDR3 in DNA: TGTGCCAGCAGTGAAGCGCTTGTTAAGCAGTTCTTC. Protein: CASSEALVKQFF. Full variable domain (missing parts from reference TRBV2 and TRBJ2-1): EPEVTQTPSHQVTQMGQEVILRCVPISNHLYFYWYRQILGQKVEFLVSFYNNEISEKSEIFDDQFSVERPDGSNFTLKIRSTKLEDSAMYFCASSEALVKQFFGPGTRLTVL.

This chain connects TRBV2 to TRBJ2-5, with D tentatively TRBD1 or TRBD2 (6 bases each). The CDR3 is 15 residues long. Per germline, CDR1 SNHLY and CDR2 FYNNEI. Trimming pared 7 bases from V and 5 bases from J, leaving 20 bases between. DNA of the CDR3: TGTGCCAGCATGAAGGGTAGGGGGAGGATGGAGACCCAGTACTTC. It translates to CASMKGRGRMETQYF.

This chain uses TRBV11-2 with TRBJ1-2; TRBD1 is a possible D gene (5 bases). The CDR3 spans 14 residues. The ends were cut back, 4 bases at V and 7 bases at J, with 16 bases in the middle. The germline gives CDR1 SGHAT, CDR2 FQNNGV. In nucleotides, the CDR3 is TGTGCCAGCAGCTCAGGGAGGGGTCGGGCTGGCTACACCTTC. Its protein product is CASSSGRGRAGYTF.

This clone was counted once. V gene TRBV28 combines with J gene TRBJ1-5; D ambiguous. Trimming removed 3 bases from V and 7 bases from J, with 10 bases in between. Germline loops: CDR1 MDHEN, CDR2 SYDVKM. The CDR3 totals 13 residues. Here the CDR3 DNA reads TGTGCCAGCAGTTTGCAGTTGAACCAGCCCCAGCATTTT. Its protein is CASSLQLNQPQHF.